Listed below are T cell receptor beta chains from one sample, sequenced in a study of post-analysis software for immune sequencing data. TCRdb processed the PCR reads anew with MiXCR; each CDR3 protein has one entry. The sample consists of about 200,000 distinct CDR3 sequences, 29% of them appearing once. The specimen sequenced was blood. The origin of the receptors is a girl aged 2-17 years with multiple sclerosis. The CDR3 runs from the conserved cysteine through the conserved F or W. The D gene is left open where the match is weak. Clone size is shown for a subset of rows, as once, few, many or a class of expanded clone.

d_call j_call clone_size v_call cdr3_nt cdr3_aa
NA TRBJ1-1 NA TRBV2 TGTGCCAGCAGTGAACAGGGACGGAGCACTGGAGCTTTCTTT CASSEQGRSTGAFF
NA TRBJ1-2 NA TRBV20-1 TGCAGTGCTAGTTCCGGGGCGGATGGCTACACCTTC CSASSGADGYTF
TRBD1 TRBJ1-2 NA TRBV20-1 TGCAGTGCTCGTGGGGGACAGATCTATGGCTACACCTTC CSARGGQIYGYTF
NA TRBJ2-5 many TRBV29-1 TGCAGTACGAGGGGCCAAGAGACCCAGTACTTC CSTRGQETQYF
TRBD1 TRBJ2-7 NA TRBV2 TGTGCCAGCAAACGGACAGGGTCAACCTACGAGCAGTACTTC CASKRTGSTYEQYF
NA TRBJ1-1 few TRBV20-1 TGCAGTGCTAGAGGGACCACGACTGAAGCTTTCTTT CSARGTTTEAFF
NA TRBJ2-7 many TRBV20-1 TGCAGTCCCCGAGGGGGGGGGATGGACGAGCAGTACTTC CSPRGGGMDEQYF
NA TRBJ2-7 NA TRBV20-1 TGCAGTGCCCCTAAGGACTCCTACGAGCAGTACTTC CSAPKDSYEQYF
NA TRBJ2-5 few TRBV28 TGTGCCAGCACTTACAAGGAGACCCAGTACTTC CASTYKETQYF
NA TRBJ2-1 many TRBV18 TGTGCCAGCTCACCAATAGGGAGCATGTCCTACAATGAGCAGTTCTTC CASSPIGSMSYNEQFF
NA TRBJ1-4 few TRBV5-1 TGCGCCAGCAGCTTTGGCGGGACCCTAAATGAAAAACTGTTTTTT CASSFGGTLNEKLFF
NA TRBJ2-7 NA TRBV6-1 TGTGCCAGCAGACTCACCTCAGGGGGAGGGAACGAGCAGTACTTC CASRLTSGGGNEQYF
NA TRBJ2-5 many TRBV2 TGTGCCAGCCAGGGCTGGCGGGGAGAGACCCAGTACTTC CASQGWRGETQYF
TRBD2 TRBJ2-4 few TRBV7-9 TGTGCCAGCAGCTTAGGTATTAGCGGGAGAGACATTCAGTACTTC CASSLGISGRDIQYF
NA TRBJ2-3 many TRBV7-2 TGTGCCAGCAGCCCCGCCCCCACAGATACGCAGTATTTT CASSPAPTDTQYF
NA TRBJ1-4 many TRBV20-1 TGCAGTGCTAGGAGGGGTGAAAAACTGTTTTTT CSARRGEKLFF
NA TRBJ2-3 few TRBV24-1 TGTGCCACCAGTGATTGCGTCGGAAACACAGATACGCAGTATTTT CATSDCVGNTDTQYF
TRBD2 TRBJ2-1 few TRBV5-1 TGCGCCAGCAGCGGAGGGGGACTAGCCCGGAATGAGCAGTTCTTC CASSGGGLARNEQFF
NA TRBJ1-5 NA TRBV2 TGTGCCAGCACACCAGGACAGCCCAATCAGCCCCAGCATTTT CASTPGQPNQPQHF
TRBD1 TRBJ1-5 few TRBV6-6 TGTGCCAGCAGTTTAGGGACAGGGGGCTTCAATCAGCCCCAGCATTTT CASSLGTGGFNQPQHF
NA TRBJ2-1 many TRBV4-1 TGCGCCAGCAGCGGGGGGGCTAGCGAGTACAATGAGCAGTTCTTC CASSGGASEYNEQFF
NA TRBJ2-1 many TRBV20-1 TGCAGTGCCTCCGGACTAGGGGGCAATGAGCAGTTCTTC CSASGLGGNEQFF
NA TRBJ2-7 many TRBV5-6 TGTGCCAGCAGCCAGATGACAGACTCCTACGAGCAGTACTTC CASSQMTDSYEQYF
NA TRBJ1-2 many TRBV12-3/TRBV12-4 TGTGCCAGCAGTTTATTGCCCATAGCTTCCTATGGCTACACCTTC CASSLLPIASYGYTF